A single sample is the source of the 31 T cell receptor beta chains below, sequenced in a study of T cell responses to AZD1222 COVID-19 vaccine. The method was immunoSEQ multiplex PCR; TCRdb's version includes in-frame clones alone and lacks a portion of them. Among about 100,000 clones listed, around 90% were seen once. The starting material was peripheral blood, obtained on day 0 of AZD1222 vaccination. Receptors originate from an adult in good health.

V gene TRBV30 combines with J gene TRBJ1-6; D is uncertain. V lost 5 bases to trimming and J lost 0 bases, with 11 bases between them. In germline, CDR1 is GTSNPN, CDR2 SVGIG (reference sequence). The CDR3 contains 15 residues. The CDR3 loop is CAWGPLISYNSPLHF. CDR3 sequence (DNA): TGTGCCTGGGGACCTCTCATCTCCTATAATTCACCCCTCCACTTT.

The J gene is TRBJ2-5, the V gene TRBV24-1, with a tentative D call TRBD1 (6 bases). Trimming cost V 1 base and J 1 base, with 9 bases left between them. The CDR3 has 15 residues. Germline V gene data show CDR1 as KGHDR and CDR2 as SFDVKD. The CDR3 nucleotides are TGTGCCACCAGTGATTTACTGGACAGCCAAGAGACCCAGTACTTC. This gives the protein CATSDLLDSQETQYF.

The sample holds one count of this clone. The rearrangement uses TRBV23-1 and TRBJ1-4, with 7 bases lining up with TRBD1. TRBV23-1 is sorted into the ORF group, with uncertain function. The length of the CDR3 is 18 residues. V dropped 11 bases and J dropped 0; count of bases not matched to a gene: 18. In DNA, the CDR3 is TGCGCCTACGATCAAACTCCGGGACAGAAAGCAACTAATGAAAAACTGTTTTTT. Translating gives CAYDQTPGQKATNEKLFF.

V and J are TRBV7-9 and TRBJ2-7, with 10 bases matching TRBD1. This CDR3 has 16 amino acids. J was trimmed by 6 bases and V by 0 bases; bases with no gene match: 8. Germline lookup yields CDR1 SEHNR and CDR2 FQNEAQ (reference sequence). The CDR3: CASSLAARDRGAEQYF. The DNA for the CDR3 is TGTGCCAGCAGCTTAGCGGCCCGGGACAGGGGTGCCGAGCAGTACTTC.

This clone showed up just once. The CDR3 here is CASRRWHSADTQYF. In DNA, the CDR3 is TGTGCCAGCAGACGATGGCACTCGGCAGATACGCAGTATTTT. The chain carries TRBV6-5 and TRBJ2-3; D call uncertain. Germline CDR1 MNHEY, CDR2 SVGAGI. V was clipped by 6 bases and J by 4 bases, with 14 bases between them. The CDR3 has 14 residues.

The gene calls are TRBV2 and TRBJ1-4; a weak D match, TRBD1 (6 bases). The CDR3 covers 13 residues. In germline, CDR1 is SNHLY, CDR2 FYNNEI. Between the trimmed V and J ends, which lost 6 bases and 11 bases, there was a span of 16 bases. CDR3 bases: TGTGCCAGCAGCCCGAAATCTAGGGGGAAACTGTTTTTT. As protein: CASSPKSRGKLFF.

J is TRBJ2-7 and V is TRBV28; 9 bases map to TRBD1. The V segment lost 3 bases and the J segment 1 base; nucleotides outside the gene matches: 4. Germline lookup yields CDR1 MDHEN and CDR2 SYDVKM. The length of the CDR3 is 15 residues. The CDR3 nucleotides are TGTGCCAGCAGTTTCCCCGGGACAGGGTCCTACGAGCAGTACTTC. Protein product: CASSFPGTGSYEQYF.

The V call is TRBV27, the J call TRBJ1-2, with a weak D call TRBD1 (5 bases). CDR3 length: 12 residues. Trimming left V 6 bases short and J 8 bases short, with 13 bases between. CDR1 and CDR2 from the germline V gene are MNHEY and SMNVEV (reference sequence). The CDR3: CASRIGGGGYTF. The DNA for the CDR3 is TGTGCCAGCAGGATCGGGGGGGGAGGCTACACCTTC.

The chain employs TRBV9 and TRBJ2-6; TRBD2 matches 11 bases. The germline CDR1 and CDR2 sequences are SGDLS and YYNGEE. The length of the CDR3 is 17 residues. Unmatched junction bases numbered 9, after V lost 7 bases and J lost 3 bases. The CDR3 nucleotides are TGTGCCAGCGAAAGGAGACTAGCGGGACTTGGGGCCAACGTCCTGACTTTC. Protein product: CASERRLAGLGANVLTF.

This clone was found a few times. The chain carries TRBV18 and TRBJ2-7; D is possibly TRBD1 (6 bases). This CDR3 has 14 residues. V lost 4 bases to trimming and J lost 4 bases, with 14 bases between them. Looked up from germline, CDR1 is KGHSH and CDR2 is LQKENI. The CDR3 sequence is CASSLTGSWYEQYF. The CDR3 nucleotides are TGTGCCAGCTCACTTACAGGGAGTTGGTACGAGCAGTACTTC.

Concerning this clone itself: The identical CDR3 is also encoded by other nucleotide sequences in the sample. The chain has TRBV3-1 (or the pseudogene TRBV3-2) and TRBJ1-1, with a tentative D call TRBD1 (5 bases). The CDR3 contains 13 residues. V lost 0 bases to trimming and J lost 5 bases, with 7 bases between them. Germline V gene data show CDR1 as LGHDT and CDR2 as YNNKEL (reference sequence). CDR3: CASSQDGGTEAFF. CDR3 DNA: TGTGCCAGCAGCCAAGATGGGGGGACTGAAGCTTTCTTT.

V gene TRBV28 combines with J gene TRBJ2-7; D is unclear. The CDR3 sequence is 13 residues long. Germline V CDR1 and CDR2: MDHEN, SYDVKM. The V end was cut by 7 bases, the J end by 2 bases, with 12 bases between. CDR3 bases: TGTGCCAGCAAGCCCCCGGATGCCTACGAGCAGTACTTC. Encoded protein: CASKPPDAYEQYF.

The chain recombines TRBV5-4 with TRBJ2-3; 7 bases are a match to TRBD2. With 5 bases clipped from V and 0 bases from J, the junction kept 3 bases outside the gene matches. Germline CDR1 and CDR2: SGHNT and YYREEE (reference sequence). This CDR3 has 14 residues. DNA for the CDR3: TGTGCCAGCAGGCTAGCGGCTAGCACAGATACGCAGTATTTT. Translation: CASRLAASTDTQYF.

The V and J genes are TRBV27 and TRBJ1-6; no clear D. The V gene lost 7 bases and the J gene lost 4 bases, with 14 bases spanning the gap. The germline gives CDR1 MNHEY, CDR2 SMNVEV (reference sequence). CDR3 size: 15 residues. CDR3 sequence reads: CASTLEGSYNSPLHF. The CDR3 DNA sequence: TGTGCCAGCACGTTGGAGGGATCATATAATTCACCCCTCCACTTT.

The J gene is TRBJ2-5, the V gene TRBV2; TRBD1 is a possible D gene (6 bases). This CDR3 is 13 amino acids long. Looked up from germline, CDR1 is SNHLY and CDR2 is FYNNEI. With 5 bases removed from V and 5 bases from J, the gap between germline ends came to 12 bases. The CDR3 here is CASSMGAGETQYF. The CDR3 region has the DNA TGTGCCAGCAGTATGGGGGCGGGCGAGACCCAGTACTTC.

The gene calls are TRBV3-1 (or the pseudogene TRBV3-2) and TRBJ1-4; D is undetermined. This CDR3 region has 19 residues. The V end was cut by 0 bases, the J end by 0 bases, with 17 bases between. CDR1 and CDR2 (germline): LGHDT, YNNKEL (reference sequence). CDR3 bases: TGTGCCAGCAGCCAAGATCATCGTCGGAGGGAAACAACTAATGAAAAACTGTTTTTT. Protein: CASSQDHRRRETTNEKLFF.

The V call is TRBV27, the J call TRBJ1-1; maybe TRBD1 (5 bases). The CDR3 consists of 13 residues. The germline V gene has CDR1 MNHEY and CDR2 SMNVEV (reference sequence). The V end was cut by 2 bases, the J end by 5 bases, with 9 bases between. CDR3 coding DNA: TGTGCCAGCAGTTTAAGTGGGGGGACTGAAGCTTTCTTT. It encodes CASSLSGGTEAFF.

The genes are TRBV28 and TRBJ1-2; 8 bases fit TRBD1. CDR3 size: 15 residues. Germline V gene data show CDR1 as MDHEN and CDR2 as SYDVKM. The V gene end was trimmed by 2 bases and the J gene end by 8 bases; junction bases not matched to a gene: 10. The CDR3: CASSLRSGGILGYTF. DNA for the CDR3: TGTGCCAGCAGTTTAAGGTCAGGGGGCATTTTGGGCTACACCTTC.

J is TRBJ1-2 and V is TRBV6-5, with D unclear. Germline loops: CDR1 MNHEY, CDR2 SVGAGI. The CDR3 has 13 residues. The ends were cut back, 6 bases at V and 2 bases at J, with 10 bases in the middle. DNA of the CDR3: TGTGCCAGCAGGCCGGGAGGAAACTATGGCTACACCTTC. Its translation: CASRPGGNYGYTF.

The chain uses TRBV20-1 and TRBJ2-1; no clear D. Between the trimmed V and J ends, which lost 2 bases and 12 bases, there was a span of 11 bases. CDR1 is DFQATT and CDR2 is SNEGSKA in the germline V gene (reference sequence). The CDR3 runs 11 residues. CDR3 residues: CSARSGVGQFF. The CDR3 bases are TGCAGTGCTAGATCTGGAGTGGGGCAGTTCTTC.

This clone was recorded a few times. The gene calls are TRBV3-1 (or the pseudogene TRBV3-2) and TRBJ2-3, with D hard to call. The germline V gene encodes CDR1 LGHDT and CDR2 YNNKEL (reference sequence). The CDR3 contains 16 residues. V gave up 1 base and J gave up 0 bases, with 11 bases separating them. DNA of the CDR3: TGTGCCAGCAGCCAAGTGGGGTGGGCCAGCACAGATACGCAGTATTTT. Translated: CASSQVGWASTDTQYF.

This clone was detected once. The chain is built from TRBV10-3 and TRBJ2-3; TRBD2 aligns across 12 bases. Trimming removed 4 bases from V and 4 bases from J; junction bases left unmatched: 9. The CDR3 runs to 17 residues. Germline-derived CDR1 and CDR2 are ENHRY and SYGVKD. CDR3 region: CAISGGSSGRGADTQYF. DNA of the CDR3: TGTGCCATCAGTGGAGGCTCTAGCGGGAGGGGCGCAGATACGCAGTATTTT.

This clone has only a few counts. The rearrangement uses TRBV5-1 and TRBJ2-7; D call uncertain. CDR3 length equals 13 residues. Germline V gene data show CDR1 as SGHRS and CDR2 as YFSETQ. Trimming shortened V by 0 bases and J by 3 bases, and 7 bases separated the two germline ends. The CDR3 loop is CASSLDSIYEQYF. The CDR3 nucleotides are TGCGCCAGCAGCTTGGATTCAATCTACGAGCAGTACTTC.

The CDR3 region has the DNA TGTGCCAGCAGTTCGCGCGAGGACGGGGAGCTGTTTTTT. The encoded protein is CASSSREDGELFF. The chain joins TRBV12-3 or TRBV12-4 to TRBJ2-2; D gene ambiguous. This CDR3 has 13 residues. V gave up 4 bases and J gave up 7 bases, with 10 bases separating them.

The gene calls are TRBV4-1 and TRBJ1-2; maybe TRBD1 (5 bases). From germline, CDR1 is MGHRA and CDR2 YSYEKL. This CDR3 contains 14 residues. Trimming removed 0 bases from V and 2 bases from J, with 7 bases in between. The CDR3 nucleotides are TGCGCCAGCAGCCAAGAATGGGGGAACTATGGCTACACCTTC. Encoded protein: CASSQEWGNYGYTF.

This chain joins TRBV18 and TRBJ1-4; no clear D. The germline V and J ends were trimmed by 6 bases and 8 bases, with 19 bases remaining between them. Germline V CDR1 and CDR2: KGHSH, LQKENI. This CDR3 is 15 amino acids long. The CDR3 DNA is TGTGCCAGCTCCCTTGAGTTTTCTATCGGGGAAAAACTGTTTTTT. Its protein is CASSLEFSIGEKLFF.

This chain connects TRBV27 to TRBJ2-3, with 11 bases identical to TRBD2. V shed 3 bases and J 5 bases; nucleotides not matched to a gene: 4. The CDR3 extends over 15 amino acids. Looked up from germline, CDR1 is MNHEY and CDR2 is SMNVEV (reference sequence). DNA for the CDR3: TGTGCCAGCAGTTTCGGGACTAGCGGCAGAGATACGCAGTATTTT. Translated: CASSFGTSGRDTQYF.

The chain couples TRBV2 to TRBJ2-5; D is undetermined. The CDR3 is 12 residues long. Germline CDR1 SNHLY, CDR2 FYNNEI. Trimming left V 7 bases short and J 1 base short, with 7 bases between. This CDR3 is CASIGSQETQYF. As DNA, the CDR3 is TGTGCCAGCATTGGGTCCCAAGAGACCCAGTACTTC.

In its sample, this clone was seen a few times. The chain is built from TRBV28 and TRBJ1-1, with D hard to call. CDR3 length: 17 residues. Trimming pared 6 bases from V and 4 bases from J, leaving 24 bases between. Per germline, CDR1 MDHEN and CDR2 SYDVKM. The CDR3 spells CASSSGEHWGWGTEAFF. The CDR3 nucleotides read TGTGCCAGCAGCTCCGGGGAACATTGGGGTTGGGGCACTGAAGCTTTCTTT.

CDR3 amino acids: CASSSPPGQPYNSPLHF. CDR3 sequence (DNA): TGTGCCAGCAGTTCACCCCCAGGACAGCCCTATAATTCACCCCTCCACTTT. The rearrangement links TRBV28 to TRBJ1-6, with D tentatively TRBD1 (6 bases). The CDR3 spans 17 residues. V lost 4 bases, J lost 2 bases, and 15 bases lay in between. The germline gives CDR1 MDHEN, CDR2 SYDVKM.

V usage is TRBV18 and J usage is TRBJ2-7; D unclear. The germline V and J ends were trimmed by 2 bases and 3 bases, with 14 bases remaining between them. Germline V CDR1 and CDR2: KGHSH, LQKENI. CDR3 length: 15 amino acids. In DNA form, the CDR3 reads TGTGCCAGCTCACCATGGAAGGACGAGGTCTACGAGCAGTACTTC. Its protein product is CASSPWKDEVYEQYF.